This T cell receptor (beta chain) was profiled in a study of T cells in Graves' hyperthyroidism and ophthalmopathy. RNA transcripts were the template for amplifying TCR beta CDR3 regions. With the HTBI primer set, the TCR CDR3 went through a first round of RT-PCR. Each CDR3 protein is one row after TCRdb ran MiXCR on the multiplex PCR reads. The sample has 500,000 to 700,000 distinct CDR3 sequences; approximately 15% are singletons. The CDR3 covers 15 residues. Germline CDR1 MNHNS, CDR2 SASEGT. The trim removed 6 bases at V and 7 bases at J, leaving 7 bases unmatched. This TCR was sampled from a woman in her late teens or twenties with Graves' hyperthyroidism. Sequencing input: blood. The rearrangement joins TRBV6-1 to TRBJ2-5; TRBD2 matches at 14 bases. This chain's CDR3 is CASRTGTSGGTTQYF. For the CDR3, the DNA is TGTGCCAGCAGAACCGGGACTAGCGGGGGTACGACCCAGTACTTC.